The 3 T cell receptor beta chains given below trace back to one sample, sequenced in a study of PD-1 blockade in mismatch repair-deficient tumors. Profiling relied on immunoSEQ multiplex PCR, and the TCRdb table lists in-frame clones only, not all of them. The table includes 50,000 to 75,000 clones, around 89% detected once. Sample: peripheral blood, taken 52 weeks after starting pembrolizumab. The source of these receptors is an adult with mismatch repair-deficient cancer.

The V and J genes are TRBV7-2 and TRBJ2-7; no clear D. V lost 1 base and J lost 4, with 11 bases in between. The CDR3 has 14 residues. Germline CDR1 reads SGHTA; CDR2 reads FQGNSA. This CDR3 reads CASSLGLRTYEQYF. The CDR3 nucleotides are TGTGCCAGCAGCTTAGGGCTTAGAACATACGAGCAGTACTTC.

This CDR3 is CASSQRITSGSRFF. The CDR3, as DNA: TGTGCCAGCAGCCAGAGGATTACTAGCGGGAGTAGGTTCTTC. The chain recombines TRBV7-2 with TRBJ2-1; TRBD2 matches 11 bases. CDR3 length: 14 amino acids. CDR1 and CDR2 (germline): SGHTA, FQGNSA. The trim removed 5 bases at V and 15 bases at J, leaving 12 bases unmatched.

The gene calls are TRBV19 and TRBJ1-1, with D unresolved. Germline V gives CDR1 LNHDA, CDR2 SQIVND (reference sequence). This CDR3 has 13 amino acids. V was cut by 2 bases and J by 2 bases, with 6 bases left in between. CDR3 in DNA: TGTGCCAGTAGTATATGGAGCAACACTGAAGCTTTCTTT. It yields the protein CASSIWSNTEAFF. Based on the CDR3 plus reference TRBV19 and TRBJ1-1, the full variable domain is DGGITQSPKYLFRKEGQNVTLSCEQNLNHDAMYWYRQDPGQGLRLIYYSQIVNDFQKGDIAEGYSVSREKKESFPLTVTSAQKNPTAFYLCASSIWSNTEAFFGQGTRLTVV.